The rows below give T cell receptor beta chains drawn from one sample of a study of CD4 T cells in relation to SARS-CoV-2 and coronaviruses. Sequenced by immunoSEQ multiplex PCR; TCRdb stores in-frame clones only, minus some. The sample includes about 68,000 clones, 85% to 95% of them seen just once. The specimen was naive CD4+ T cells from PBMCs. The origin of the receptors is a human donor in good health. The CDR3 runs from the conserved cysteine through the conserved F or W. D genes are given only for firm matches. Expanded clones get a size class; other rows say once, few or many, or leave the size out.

CASSLAGGRVADTQYF | TGTGCCAGCAGCTTAGCGGGAGGCAGGGTAGCAGATACGCAGTATTTT | TRBJ2-3 | TRBV7-2 | once | -
CASSLFTRSTDTQYF | TGCGCCAGCAGCTTGTTCACGAGAAGCACAGATACGCAGTATTTT | TRBJ2-3 | TRBV5-1 | - | -
CASSPGLTRSMNTEAFF | TGTGCCAGCAGCCCGGGACTCACTCGGTCCATGAACACTGAAGCTTTCTTT | TRBJ1-1 | TRBV7-8 | - | -
CASSRQVNYGYTF | TGTGCCAGCAGTCGACAGGTTAACTATGGCTACACCTTC | TRBJ1-2 | TRBV6-2/TRBV6-3 | - | -
CASSLGGLADTDTQYF | TGTGCCAGCAGCTTAGGCGGACTAGCGGACACAGATACGCAGTATTTT | TRBJ2-3 | TRBV11-3 | once | TRBD2
CASRRLAGEDTQYF | TGTGCCAGCAGGAGACTAGCGGGAGAAGATACGCAGTATTTT | TRBJ2-3 | TRBV27 | - | TRBD2
CASSAQGAGSPLHF | TGTGCCAGCAGTGCACAGGGGGCTGGTTCACCCCTCCACTTT | TRBJ1-6 | TRBV27 | - | TRBD1
CASSLQQGGEQYF | TGTGCCAGCAGCCTCCAACAGGGGGGCGAGCAGTACTTC | TRBJ2-7 | TRBV3-1/TRBV3-2 | - | TRBD1
CASSLSGGNQETQYF | TGTGCCAGCAGCTTAAGCGGGGGGAACCAAGAGACCCAGTACTTC | TRBJ2-5 | TRBV7-3 | - | TRBD2
CASSFDSSTDTQYF | TGCGCCAGCAGCTTTGATAGCAGCACAGATACGCAGTATTTT | TRBJ2-3 | TRBV5-1 | - | -
CASYFYSGTEQFF | TGTGCCAGCTATTTTTATAGCGGGACTGAGCAGTTCTTC | TRBJ2-1 | TRBV2 | - | TRBD2
CASSQVLYNEQFF | TGTGCCAGCAGCCAAGTGTTATACAATGAGCAGTTCTTC | TRBJ2-1 | TRBV3-1/TRBV3-2 | - | -
CASSPPMTGPGLADYNEQFF | TGTGCCAGCTCACCGCCGATGACAGGGCCGGGACTAGCGGACTACAATGAGCAGTTCTTC | TRBJ2-1 | TRBV18 | - | TRBD2
CASSSGGANVLTF | TGTGCCAGCAGCTCAGGAGGGGCCAACGTCCTGACTTTC | TRBJ2-6 | TRBV7-3 | - | -
CASRPFRPGLGYNEQFF | TGTGCCAGCAGACCTTTCAGACCGGGACTAGGGTACAATGAGCAGTTCTTC | TRBJ2-1 | TRBV28 | - | TRBD2
CASSLPWPNTGELFF | TGCGCCAGCAGCTTGCCTTGGCCGAACACCGGGGAGCTGTTTTTT | TRBJ2-2 | TRBV5-1 | - | -
CASSLARGENTGELFF | TGTGCCAGCAGCTTAGCTCGGGGGGAGAACACCGGGGAGCTGTTTTTT | TRBJ2-2 | TRBV7-7 | - | TRBD2
CASSLPTGWDEQFF | TGCGCCAGCAGTTTGCCGACAGGTTGGGACGAGCAGTTCTTC | TRBJ2-1 | TRBV5-1 | once | -
CATRARVKTGELFF | TGTGCCACCAGGGCTCGGGTCAAGACCGGGGAGCTGTTTTTT | TRBJ2-2 | TRBV15 | - | -
CASSPPNGLDNEQFF | TGTGCCAGCTCACCACCGAACGGCCTGGACAATGAGCAGTTCTTC | TRBJ2-1 | TRBV18 | - | -
CASSDMTARLRNSNQPQHF | TGTGCCAGCAGTGACATGACAGCCCGCCTAAGAAATAGCAATCAGCCCCAGCATTTT | TRBJ1-5 | TRBV6-4 | - | -
CAWSPLYYNEQFF | TGTGCCTGGAGTCCCCTCTATTACAATGAGCAGTTCTTC | TRBJ2-1 | TRBV30 | - | -
CASSWGTGTGLTEAFF | TGTGCCAGCAGCTGGGGGACGGGGACAGGGCTCACTGAAGCTTTCTTT | TRBJ1-1 | TRBV5-6 | - | TRBD1
CASSLVQTSSYGYTF | TGCGCCAGCAGCTTGGTACAGACCAGTAGCTATGGCTACACCTTC | TRBJ1-2 | TRBV5-1 | - | -
CASSWPGQGPTNEKLFF | TGTGCCAGCAGTTGGCCGGGACAGGGGCCAACTAATGAAAAACTGTTTTTT | TRBJ1-4 | TRBV28 | - | TRBD1
CASSRRQGKFVRGYTF | TGTGCCAGCAGCCGACGACAGGGGAAGTTTGTAAGGGGCTACACCTTC | TRBJ1-2 | TRBV13 | - | TRBD1
CASSLGGGGAKANYGYTF | TGTGCCAGCAGCTTAGGGGGGGGAGGTGCGAAAGCTAACTATGGCTACACCTTC | TRBJ1-2 | TRBV5-4 | - | -
CATSDPRGGPYEQYF | TGTGCCACCAGTGATCCCCGCGGCGGTCCCTACGAGCAGTACTTC | TRBJ2-7 | TRBV24-1 | - | -
CAWSRRYEAFF | TGTGCCTGGAGCAGGAGGTATGAAGCTTTCTTT | TRBJ1-1 | TRBV30 | - | -
CASGDSRSGANVLTF | TGTGCCAGCGGCGACAGTCGTTCTGGGGCCAACGTCCTGACTTTC | TRBJ2-6 | TRBV11-3 | - | -
CASSSRAGKNTEAFF | TGTGCCAGCAGCTCGAGAGCAGGGAAGAACACTGAAGCTTTCTTT | TRBJ1-1 | TRBV7-8 | - | -
CASRAPGDRTGELFF | TGCGCCAGCCGTGCCCCAGGGGACCGCACCGGGGAGCTGTTTTTT | TRBJ2-2 | TRBV10-2 | - | -
CASSVGAGIKAFF | TGTGCCAGCAGCGTAGGGGCAGGGATTAAAGCTTTCTTT | TRBJ1-1 | TRBV9 | - | -
CASSIVAVRFRTDTQYF | TGTGCCAGTAGTATAGTCGCTGTCAGATTTCGCACAGATACGCAGTATTTT | TRBJ2-3 | TRBV19 | - | -
CASSLRSSYNEQFF | TGTGCCAGCAGCCTAAGGAGCTCCTACAATGAGCAGTTCTTC | TRBJ2-1 | TRBV14 | - | -
CASADPLRQGFDEKLFF | TGTGCCAGCGCCGATCCATTGCGACAGGGCTTCGATGAAAAACTGTTTTTT | TRBJ1-4 | TRBV2 | - | TRBD1
CASSDPGVGANVLTF | TGTGCCAGCAGTGACCCCGGGGTTGGGGCCAACGTCCTGACTTTC | TRBJ2-6 | TRBV6-4 | once | -
CASSPQGPTYRGYTF | TGTGCCAGCAGCCCCCAGGGACCGACCTATAGAGGCTACACCTTC | TRBJ1-2 | TRBV7-9 | - | -
CASSQGLAGGQETQYF | TGTGCCAGCAGCCAGGGACTAGCGGGAGGCCAAGAGACCCAGTACTTC | TRBJ2-5 | TRBV3-1/TRBV3-2 | - | TRBD2
CAISEDRNPYGYTF | TGTGCCATCAGTGAAGATAGGAACCCATATGGCTACACCTTC | TRBJ1-2 | TRBV10-3 | - | -
CASSSTPHRALAEQYF | TGCGCCAGCAGCTCCACACCCCACAGAGCCCTTGCCGAGCAGTACTTC | TRBJ2-7 | TRBV5-1 | - | -
CASSLQIAGLSYEQYF | TGTGCCAGCAGCCTCCAAATAGCGGGGCTCTCCTACGAGCAGTACTTC | TRBJ2-7 | TRBV7-3 | - | TRBD2
CASSLGAGELDTQYF | TGTGCCAGCAGCTTAGGAGCGGGGGAGTTAGATACGCAGTATTTT | TRBJ2-3 | TRBV7-9 | - | TRBD2
CASSLGGRQQETQYF | TGTGCCAGCAGCTTGGGGGGTCGGCAACAAGAGACCCAGTACTTC | TRBJ2-5 | TRBV5-4 | - | -
CASSPSATGDYTF | TGTGCCAGCAGTCCCTCAGCTACGGGAGACTACACCTTC | TRBJ1-2 | TRBV3-1/TRBV3-2 | - | -
CSASRSRNYNEQFF | TGCAGTGCTAGTCGATCTAGGAACTACAATGAGCAGTTCTTC | TRBJ2-1 | TRBV20-1 | - | -
CASSVAGRGTYNEQFF | TGTGCCAGCAGCGTAGCCGGGCGGGGGACTTACAATGAGCAGTTCTTC | TRBJ2-1 | TRBV9 | - | TRBD2
CASRPGGTSSYNEQFF | TGTGCCAGCAGACCCGGGGGGACTAGCTCCTACAATGAGCAGTTCTTC | TRBJ2-1 | TRBV5-6 | few | TRBD2
CASSLKTSGDQETQYF | TGCGCCAGCAGCTTAAAGACTAGCGGGGACCAAGAGACCCAGTACTTC | TRBJ2-5 | TRBV5-1 | - | TRBD2
CASSLSGRAEAFF | TGTGCCAGCAGCTTATCCGGTCGTGCTGAAGCTTTCTTT | TRBJ1-1 | TRBV7-6 | - | -
CASSSGILVSYEQYF | TGTGCCAGCAGTTCCGGGATTCTCGTCTCCTACGAGCAGTACTTC | TRBJ2-7 | TRBV13 | - | -
CASSPRENTEAFF | TGTGCCAGTAGTCCCCGGGAGAACACTGAAGCTTTCTTT | TRBJ1-1 | TRBV19 | - | -
CASSERGVGNTIYF | TGTGCCAGCAGCGAAAGGGGCGTCGGGAACACCATATATTTT | TRBJ1-3 | TRBV9 | - | -
CASSQGLQLEDEQFF | TGCGCCAGCAGCCAGGGACTACAGCTCGAGGATGAGCAGTTCTTC | TRBJ2-1 | TRBV5-1 | - | TRBD2